Given below is one T cell receptor (beta chain) in context. The entry originates in a study of blood T cell repertoires in COVID-19. Study as a whole: COVID-19 samples, acute and convalescent, were from the United States, Italy and Spain.

Data came from immunoSEQ multiplex PCR; TCRdb stores just in-frame clones and leaves some out. Counted here are 130,000 to 150,000 clones, 75% to 85% occurring once; the ten biggest clones make up 8% to 9%. The germline V and J ends were trimmed by 0 bases and 2 bases, with 10 bases remaining between them. This CDR3 has 15 amino acids. In germline, CDR1 is SGHRS, CDR2 YFSETQ. The chain has TRBV5-1 and TRBJ2-3; maybe TRBD2 (5 bases). Input material: peripheral blood. The source of this sequence is a human donor with acute or convalescent COVID-19. The donor label of this sample is uncertain. Here the CDR3 DNA reads TGCGCCAGCAGCTTGGGGGTTCGGGACACAGATACGCAGTATTTT. Protein product: CASSLGVRDTDTQYF.